Below, 25 T cell receptor beta chains from the same sample are listed, as sequenced in a study of T cell repertoires in cytomegalovirus infection. TCRdb redid the calling of the reads with MiXCR, one entry per CDR3 protein. Of 70,000 to 75,000 distinct CDR3 sequences in the sample, under 5% were seen once. Sequencing was performed on PBMCs. These receptors came from a human donor in good health (CMV status not recorded). Some clones in this sample may be carry-over from other donors' samples.

This clonotype was observed many times. As DNA, the CDR3 is TGTGCCAGCAGCTTATCCGGGACAGCTAACACCGGGGAGCTGTTTTTT. Encoded protein: CASSLSGTANTGELFF. The chain uses TRBV7-2 and TRBJ2-2; TRBD1 agrees at 7 bases. CDR1 is SGHTA and CDR2 is FQGNSA in the germline V gene. Germline trimming cut 2 bases from V and 2 bases from J; bases unmatched to any gene: 5. The CDR3 has 16 amino acids.

This clonotype occurred many times. The chain is built from TRBV7-2 and TRBJ1-4; D gene uncertain. CDR3 length: 14 amino acids. The germline V gene has CDR1 SGHTA and CDR2 FQGNSA. V lost 5 bases to trimming and J lost 11 bases, with 18 bases between them. Here the CDR3 DNA reads TGTGCCAGCAGCCAAACGTGGGCCTCGAAGAAACTGTTTTTT. Encoded protein: CASSQTWASKKLFF.

This clonotype was detected many times. The V call is TRBV7-6, the J call TRBJ1-3, with a tentative D call TRBD1 (6 bases). Germline lookup yields CDR1 SGHVS and CDR2 FNYEAQ. Trimming removed 2 bases at V and 2 bases at J, with 10 bases between. This CDR3 contains 15 residues. The CDR3 DNA sequence: TGTGCCAGCAGCTTATCTAAGGGGGCTGGAAACACCATATATTTT. It specifies CASSLSKGAGNTIYF.

This clonotype was counted ten times or more. The V call is TRBV7-9, the J call TRBJ1-3, with D possibly matching TRBD1 (5 bases). The CDR3 extends over 16 amino acids. The V gene's germline CDR1 is SEHNR and CDR2 FQNEAQ (reference sequence). Trimming removed 4 bases from V and 2 bases from J, with 15 bases in between. The CDR3 DNA follows: TGTGCCAGCAGCTCCGTACGCGGGGGGACTGGAAACACCATATATTTT. Encoded protein: CASSSVRGGTGNTIYF. The variable domain in full, completed from reference TRBV7-9 and TRBJ1-3, reads DTGVSQNPRHKITKRGQNVTFRCDPISEHNRLYWYRQTLGQGPEFLTYFQNEAQLEKSRLLSDRFSAERPKGSFSTLEIQRTEQGDSAMYLCASSSVRGGTGNTIYFGEGSWLTVV.

This clonotype was counted ten times or more. The rearrangement uses TRBV28 and TRBJ2-1; TRBD1 matches at 9 bases. The CDR3 has 16 amino acids. CDR1 and CDR2 (germline): MDHEN, SYDVKM. V shed 2 bases and J 7 bases; nucleotides not matched to a gene: 9. CDR3: CASSLNPTGGRNEQFF. For the CDR3, the DNA is TGTGCCAGCAGTTTAAATCCGACAGGGGGAAGGAATGAGCAGTTCTTC.

Many counts were recorded for this clonotype. This chain connects TRBV7-2 to TRBJ1-6; possibly TRBD1 for D (5 bases). Germline CDR1 is SGHTA and CDR2 is FQGNSA. V lost 8 bases, J lost 9 bases, and 14 bases lay in between. This CDR3 contains 13 residues. The CDR3 sequence: CASGRDGVSPLHF. As DNA, the CDR3 is TGTGCCAGCGGGAGGGACGGCGTTTCACCCCTCCACTTT.

There are many counts of this clonotype. V and J are TRBV7-2 and TRBJ1-2, with 8 bases aligning to TRBD1. This CDR3 is built from 14 residues. Germline trimming cut 5 bases from V and 5 bases from J; bases unmatched to any gene: 7. Germline V lookup: CDR1 SGHTA, CDR2 FQGNSA. The CDR3 region has the DNA TGTGCCAGCAGCCACCCGGGACAGGAGTATGGCTACACCTTC. Protein: CASSHPGQEYGYTF.

This clonotype showed up many times. V usage is TRBV4-1 and J usage is TRBJ1-5; 8 bases match TRBD1. This CDR3 contains 18 residues. The V gene's germline CDR1 is MGHRA and CDR2 YSYEKL. V lost 0 bases, J lost 4 bases, and 11 bases stayed unmatched. This chain's CDR3 is CASSQDGGTGVSNQPQHF. Here the CDR3 DNA reads TGCGCCAGCAGCCAAGATGGTGGGACAGGTGTAAGTAATCAGCCCCAGCATTTT.

This clonotype was detected many times. The chain joins TRBV12-3 or TRBV12-4 to TRBJ2-1; 11 bases are a match to TRBD1. CDR3 size: 15 residues. With V trimmed by 7 bases and J by 8 bases, 10 bases remained unmatched. This CDR3 is CASKLLGTGGDEQFF. CDR3 DNA: TGTGCCAGCAAGCTCCTCGGGACAGGGGGGGATGAGCAGTTCTTC.

There are many counts of this clonotype. The genes are TRBV7-2 and TRBJ2-5, with a tentative D call TRBD1 (6 bases). Germline V gene lookup returns CDR1 SGHTA and CDR2 FQGNSA. The CDR3 runs 14 residues. Trimming cost V 5 bases and J 5 bases, with 15 bases left between them. CDR3 DNA: TGTGCCAGCAGCCGGAAAGGGGGAGAGGAGACCCAGTACTTC. This encodes CASSRKGGEETQYF.

This clonotype was seen repeatedly, ten times or more. The V call is TRBV29-1, the J call TRBJ2-3; D is ambiguous. The V end lost 7 bases, the J end lost 6 bases, and 17 bases lay between the germline ends. The CDR3 length is 13 residues. Germline lookup yields CDR1 SQVTM and CDR2 ANQGSEA. CDR3 nucleotides: TGCAGCGCCCGAGACTCACCGCGGGATACGCAGTATTTT. Translated, it gives CSARDSPRDTQYF.

The sample holds many counts of this clonotype. The gene calls are TRBV7-9 and TRBJ2-1, with D perhaps assigned TRBD1 or TRBD2 (6 bases each). CDR1 and CDR2 (germline): SEHNR, FQNEAQ (reference sequence). This CDR3 spans 16 amino acids. Trimming removed 5 bases from V and 7 bases from J, with 21 bases in between. As DNA, the CDR3 is TGTGCCAGCAGCGAAAGGGGGGCAGGGATAAAAAATGAGCAGTTCTTC. This gives the protein CASSERGAGIKNEQFF.

This clonotype was seen repeatedly, ten times or more. This chain uses TRBV7-2 with TRBJ2-3; 10 positions match TRBD2. The CDR3 loop spans 15 amino acids. Unmatched junction bases numbered 7, after V lost 5 bases and J lost 5 bases. CDR1 SGHTA and CDR2 FQGNSA come from the germline V gene. Here the CDR3 reads CASSPLAGGGDTQYF. The CDR3 nucleotides are TGTGCCAGCAGCCCCTTAGCGGGAGGAGGAGATACGCAGTATTTT.

This clonotype showed up many times. V and J are TRBV7-2 and TRBJ2-7; no clear D. Trimming removed 6 bases from V and 2 bases from J, with 14 bases in between. The CDR3 runs 14 residues. CDR1 is SGHTA and CDR2 is FQGNSA in the germline V gene. CDR3 DNA: TGTGCCAGCAGTTTTTGGGGTCCTGCCTACGAGCAGTACTTC. Encoded protein: CASSFWGPAYEQYF.

This clonotype was counted at least ten times. This chain uses TRBV18 with TRBJ2-1; D gene unclear. Germline CDR1 and CDR2: KGHSH and LQKENI. Trimming shortened V by 6 bases and J by 5 bases, and 14 bases separated the two germline ends. The CDR3 length is 14 residues. The CDR3 protein is CASSILETNNEQFF. The DNA of the CDR3 is TGTGCCAGCTCTATACTGGAAACCAACAATGAGCAGTTCTTC.

This clonotype was seen ten or more times. This sequence joins TRBV7-2 and TRBJ2-1, with D unresolved. V lost 5 bases and J 2 bases, leaving 13 bases between the germline ends. This CDR3 is 15 amino acids long. Germline CDR1 and CDR2: SGHTA and FQGNSA. CDR3 protein: CASSPRANTYNEQFF. CDR3 DNA sequence: TGTGCCAGCAGCCCCCGTGCTAACACCTACAATGAGCAGTTCTTC.

This clonotype has ten or more counts. V and J are TRBV7-2 and TRBJ2-1; 8 nucleotides agree with TRBD2. The CDR3 covers 17 residues. V lost 5 bases and J lost 3; bases outside the gene matches: 12. CDR1 SGHTA and CDR2 FQGNSA come from the germline V gene. CDR3: CASSQLPGGGFYNEQFF. The CDR3 region has the DNA TGTGCCAGCAGCCAACTCCCCGGCGGGGGGTTCTACAATGAGCAGTTCTTC.

This clonotype was observed many times. This sequence joins TRBV6-2 or TRBV6-3 and TRBJ1-5, with TRBD1 matching 7 bases. The V gene end was trimmed by 5 bases and the J gene end by 7 bases; junction bases not matched to a gene: 8. The length of the CDR3 is 14 residues. CDR1 is MNHEY and CDR2 is SVGEGT in the germline V gene. This CDR3 reads CASSKTGPGQPQHF. The CDR3 nucleotides are TGTGCCAGCAGTAAGACAGGGCCGGGACAGCCCCAGCATTTT.

This clonotype appeared many times. The rearrangement uses TRBV7-2 and TRBJ2-1; D call uncertain. Trimming cost V 0 bases and J 8 bases, with 14 bases left between them. The CDR3 is 15 amino acids. Per germline, CDR1 SGHTA and CDR2 FQGNSA. CDR3 in amino acids: CASSLAFTNSHEQFF. In nucleotides, the CDR3 is TGTGCCAGCAGCTTAGCGTTCACGAATTCCCATGAGCAGTTCTTC.

At least ten counts were recorded for this clonotype. The chain couples TRBV7-2 to TRBJ2-1; TRBD2 is a possible D gene (6 bases). V was shortened by 1 base and J by 6 bases, with 16 bases between the two germline ends. CDR1 and CDR2 from the germline V gene are SGHTA and FQGNSA. The CDR3 is 16 residues long. Written as DNA, the CDR3 is TGTGCCAGCAGCTTAGAAAAGCTCCTGCGGGGCAATGAGCAGTTCTTC. Its protein is CASSLEKLLRGNEQFF.

This clonotype was recorded at least ten times. For the CDR3, the DNA is TGTGCCAGCAGCCAGAGTTTCAGTTACACTGAAGCTTTCTTT. Translated: CASSQSFSYTEAFF. The rearrangement joins TRBV7-6 to TRBJ1-1; D gene ambiguous. V was trimmed by 5 bases and J by 3 bases, leaving 13 bases between them. CDR1 is SGHVS, CDR2 FNYEAQ, per germline. The CDR3 runs 14 residues.

This clonotype was observed at least ten times. This chain joins TRBV7-9 and TRBJ1-1, with D perhaps TRBD1 (5 bases). Deletions cut 7 bases from V and 1 base from J, with 22 bases between. The CDR3 is 17 residues long. Germline CDR1 is SEHNR and CDR2 is FQNEAQ (reference sequence). The CDR3, as DNA: TGTGCCAGCACCTTTGGGGGGTATAAAAAAGGGAACACTGAAGCTTTCTTT. It encodes CASTFGGYKKGNTEAFF. The whole variable domain, remainder taken from reference TRBV7-9 and TRBJ1-1, is DTGVSQNPRHKITKRGQNVTFRCDPISEHNRLYWYRQTLGQGPEFLTYFQNEAQLEKSRLLSDRFSAERPKGSFSTLEIQRTEQGDSAMYLCASTFGGYKKGNTEAFFGQGTRLTVV.

As for this clonotype: At one end, the junction sequence differs from germline, possibly due to a read error. This CDR3 is CASYSGSDLRNEQSF. DNA for the CDR3: TGCGCCAGCTATAGCGGGAGTGACCTTCGGAATGAGCAGTCCTTC. The rearrangement joins TRBV5-1 to TRBJ2-1; TRBD2 aligns across 9 bases. CDR1 is SGHRS, CDR2 YFSETQ, per germline. The CDR3 length is 15 residues.

This clonotype came up many times. The chain combines TRBV2 with TRBJ2-1; D remains unclear. There are 11 residues in the CDR3. CDR1 is SNHLY and CDR2 is FYNNEI in the germline V gene. V was pared by 5 bases and J by 7 bases, with 6 bases between. CDR3 DNA: TGTGCCAGCAGTCGCGTGAATGAGCAGTTCTTC. It codes for CASSRVNEQFF.

This clonotype was found many times. CDR3 bases: TGTGCCAGCAAACTGGCCGGCTCCTACAATGAGCAGTTCTTC. The encoded protein is CASKLAGSYNEQFF. The V gene is TRBV7-9, the J gene TRBJ2-1; D is uncertain. The CDR3 runs to 14 residues. Germline CDR1 SEHNR, CDR2 FQNEAQ (reference sequence). V lost 7 bases to trimming and J lost 0 bases, with 10 bases between them.